The T cell receptor (beta chain) described here comes from a study of T cells expressing NK-cell markers. CDR1 and CDR2 (germline): DFQATT, SNEGSKA (reference sequence). The CDR3 is 13 amino acids. TCR beta cDNA was generated via 5'RACE template switching incorporating UMIs. TCRdb re-analyzed the 5' RACE reads; it lists each CDR3 protein once, without DNA. Recorded for this sample: some 410,000 distinct CDR3 sequences. Findings and limits, study-wide: There were a handful of donors in whom these clonotypes also led the CD3+CD56-NKG2C+ fraction.

On this clonotype itself: Its specificity is not known.

The material sequenced was blood T cells: a sorted CD56 or NKG2C T cell subset, CD4+ or CD8+ T cells, or bulk PBMC T cells (not recorded which). V and J are TRBV20-1 and TRBJ1-2; without DNA, the TCRdb call of TRBD1 cannot be checked. This TCR derives from a woman aged 18 to 75 in good health. The CDR3 here is CSAPPTGLDGYTF.